This T cell receptor beta chain was obtained from a study of T cell repertoires in cytomegalovirus infection. Overall study context: CMV infection together with matching HLA type was indicated by public TCR beta signatures.

This clonotype was seen a few times. The V end lost 6 bases, the J end lost 0 bases, and 11 bases lay between the germline ends. This CDR3 has 14 amino acids. CDR1 ENHRY and CDR2 SYGVKD come from the germline V gene. MiXCR, applied by TCRdb to the reads, yields one record per CDR3 protein. Altogether about 300,000 distinct CDR3 sequences are present, 25% being singletons, with the ten largest covering approximately 14%. Material for sequencing was PBMCs. This chain links TRBV10-3 with TRBJ1-2; no definite D call. The clonotype was recovered from a human donor in good health (CMV status not recorded). Some clones in this sample may be carry-over from other donors' samples. DNA of the CDR3: TGTGCCATCAGCCAATGGACGGCTAACTATGGCTACACCTTC. This sequence encodes CAISQWTANYGYTF.